This T cell receptor beta chain emerged from a study of response to subunit inactivated influenza vaccine. Study conclusions and caveats: It was the authors' suggestion that each seasonal influenza vaccination recruits few new T cells.

In regard to this clonotype: Its matching antigen is unknown.

V shed 1 base and J 9 bases; nucleotides not matched to a gene: 8. This CDR3 contains 15 residues. CDR1 is SEHNR, CDR2 FQNEAQ, per germline (reference sequence). TCRdb used MiXCR to reprocess the RT-PCR reads, holding one entry per CDR3 protein. Here the sample spans 500,000 to 600,000 distinct CDR3 sequences, about 11% being singletons. The same sample was also used in a study of T cells expressing NK-cell markers. That report adds: The authors generated TCR beta cDNA through 5'RACE template switching with UMIs. TCR beta repertoires came from sorted CD3+CD56+NKG2C+, CD3+CD56+NKG2C- and CD3+CD56-NKG2C+ T cells. One of eight sequenced donors was HCMV-seronegative; the other seven were seropositive.

This clonotype originated in a man aged 45 to 65 who received an inactivated influenza vaccine. This chain uses TRBV7-9 with TRBJ2-1, with 8 bases that match TRBD1. This specimen consisted of PBMCs from blood, obtained on the day of vaccination. The chain's CDR3 is CASSLGTGTYSEQFF. DNA of the CDR3: TGTGCCAGCAGCTTAGGGACAGGGACGTATTCTGAGCAGTTCTTC.